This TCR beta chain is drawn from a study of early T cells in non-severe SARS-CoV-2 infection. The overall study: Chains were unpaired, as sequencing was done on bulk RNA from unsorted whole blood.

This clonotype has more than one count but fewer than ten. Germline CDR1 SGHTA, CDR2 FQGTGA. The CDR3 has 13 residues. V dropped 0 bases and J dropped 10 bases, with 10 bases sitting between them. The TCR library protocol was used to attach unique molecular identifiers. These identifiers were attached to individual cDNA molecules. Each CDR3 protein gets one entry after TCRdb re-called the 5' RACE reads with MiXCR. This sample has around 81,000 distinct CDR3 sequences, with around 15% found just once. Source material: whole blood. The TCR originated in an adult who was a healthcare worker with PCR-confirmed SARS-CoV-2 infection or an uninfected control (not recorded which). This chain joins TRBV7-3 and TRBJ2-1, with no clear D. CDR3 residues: CASSLTLNQEQFF. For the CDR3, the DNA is TGTGCCAGCAGCTTAACGTTGAATCAGGAGCAGTTCTTC.